The 28 T cell receptor beta chains below come from one sample, sequenced in a study of blood T cell repertoires in COVID-19. Using immunoSEQ multiplex PCR, the repertoire was profiled, and TCRdb retains in-frame clones only, with some absent. This sample carries about 310,000 clones, approximately 87% of them seen once, and the ten largest clones take around 8%. Sequencing was done on a sample of peripheral blood. These receptors originate from a woman aged 50 to 60 who had recovered from COVID-19.

The chain employs TRBV27 and TRBJ1-6; D is uncertain. V lost 6 bases to trimming and J lost 14 bases, with 11 bases between them. Germline CDR1 MNHEY, CDR2 SMNVEV (reference sequence). This CDR3 comprises 11 residues. The CDR3 DNA is TGTGCCAGCAGGTCAACCAACACCCTCCACTTT. It translates to CASRSTNTLHF.

The chain employs TRBV18 and TRBJ2-2; D unclear. The CDR3 has 14 residues. V was pared by 3 bases and J by 0 bases, with 5 bases between. The germline V gene has CDR1 KGHSH and CDR2 LQKENI. In DNA form, the CDR3 reads TGTGCCAGCTCACCTTCTGCGAACACCGGGGAGCTGTTTTTT. It translates to CASSPSANTGELFF.

The V and J genes are TRBV2 and TRBJ1-4; 8 bases are a match to TRBD1. The trim removed 3 bases at V and 0 bases at J, leaving 3 bases unmatched. The CDR3 contains 16 residues. Germline V CDR1 and CDR2: SNHLY, FYNNEI. CDR3 sequence reads: CASSETGAATNEKLFF. For the CDR3, the DNA is TGTGCCAGCAGTGAGACAGGGGCAGCAACTAATGAAAAACTGTTTTTT.

The CDR3 region is CASSSEPGQGDGAKGYEQYF. The CDR3 DNA follows: TGTGCCAGCAGCTCAGAACCGGGACAGGGTGACGGGGCAAAGGGCTACGAGCAGTACTTC. This rearrangement joins TRBV11-2 to TRBJ2-7; TRBD1 matches 9 bases. The CDR3 has 20 residues. Germline V lookup: CDR1 SGHAT, CDR2 FQNNGV. Trimming removed 4 bases from V and 3 bases from J; junction bases left unmatched: 22. The full variable domain, completed using reference TRBV11-2 and TRBJ2-7, is EAGVAQSPRYKIIEKRQSVAFWCNPISGHATLYWYQQILGQGPKLLIQFQNNGVVDDSQLPKDRFSAERLKGVDSTLKIQPAKLEDSAVYLCASSSEPGQGDGAKGYEQYFGPGTRLTVT.

V usage is TRBV11-2 and J usage is TRBJ2-2; D unclear. The V gene lost 1 base and the J gene lost 0 bases, with 6 bases spanning the gap. The CDR3 sequence is 15 residues long. CDR1 is SGHAT and CDR2 is FQNNGV in the germline V gene. CDR3 DNA: TGTGCCAGCAGCTTAGCGACATCGAACACCGGGGAGCTGTTTTTT. It encodes CASSLATSNTGELFF.

The rearrangement links TRBV5-6 to TRBJ2-5; possible D gene TRBD1, 5 bases. The ends were cut back, 0 bases at V and 5 bases at J, with 20 bases in the middle. The V gene's germline CDR1 is SGHDT and CDR2 YYEEEE. The CDR3 totals 17 residues. The CDR3 sequence is CASSLGFGQGHGETQYF. The DNA of the CDR3 is TGTGCCAGCAGCTTGGGGTTTGGGCAGGGCCACGGGGAGACCCAGTACTTC.

This sequence joins TRBV18 and TRBJ1-1, with unresolved D. The CDR3 runs to 13 residues. From germline, CDR1 is KGHSH and CDR2 LQKENI. Trimming removed 6 bases from V and 1 base from J, with 9 bases in between. The DNA for the CDR3 is TGTGCCAGCTCTCGCCGACAGAACACTGAAGCTTTCTTT. It encodes CASSRRQNTEAFF.

The chain carries TRBV5-1 and TRBJ2-7; 7 bases are shared with TRBD1. Trimming took 1 base from V and 4 from J; bases not matched to a gene: 11. There are 16 residues in the CDR3. In germline, CDR1 is SGHRS, CDR2 YFSETQ. In nucleotides, the CDR3 is TGCGCCAGCAGCTTGTTAGGGGACAGAGATTCGTACGAGCAGTACTTC. Its protein is CASSLLGDRDSYEQYF.

The V call is TRBV10-1, the J call TRBJ2-3; perhaps TRBD1 as D (6 bases). Germline V gene sequence: CDR1 WNHNN, CDR2 SYGVQD (reference sequence). V was clipped by 9 bases and J by 2 bases, with 18 bases between them. The CDR3 is 15 amino acids. CDR3 residues: CARHRDVKVTDTQYF. CDR3 DNA: TGCGCCAGACACAGGGACGTAAAGGTCACAGATACGCAGTATTTT.

The genes are TRBV7-9 and TRBJ1-6; D is perhaps TRBD1 (6 bases). Trimming removed 5 bases at V and 6 bases at J, with 14 bases between. Germline V gene data show CDR1 as SEHNR and CDR2 as FQNEAQ (reference sequence). This CDR3 contains 15 residues. This CDR3 reads CASSKPGQSNSPLHF. The CDR3 DNA follows: TGTGCCAGCAGCAAACCGGGACAAAGTAATTCACCCCTCCACTTT.

The V gene is TRBV15, the J gene TRBJ1-1; D gene ambiguous. From germline, CDR1 is LNHNV and CDR2 YYDKDF (reference sequence). This CDR3 has 13 amino acids. V shed 5 bases and J shed 0 bases, with 7 bases lying between them. The CDR3 region is CATSSHMNTEAFF. CDR3 bases: TGTGCCACCAGCTCACACATGAACACTGAAGCTTTCTTT.

The chain has TRBV19 and TRBJ1-1, with D maybe TRBD1 (6 bases). Trimming left V 2 bases short and J 3 bases short, with 16 bases between. The CDR3 is made up of 16 amino acids. Germline V gives CDR1 LNHDA, CDR2 SQIVND (reference sequence). In DNA form, the CDR3 reads TGTGCCAGTAGTATAAGGGGGGGGCGAGTGGACACTGAAGCTTTCTTT. Translated: CASSIRGGRVDTEAFF.

This clone was counted many times. J is TRBJ1-5 and V is TRBV11-2; TRBD1 matches 7 bases. Trimming took 7 bases from V and 6 from J; bases not matched to a gene: 21. CDR1 and CDR2 (germline): SGHAT, FQNNGV. The CDR3 loop spans 18 amino acids. The CDR3 is CASNTEGKDQGVIQPQHF. CDR3 bases: TGTGCCAGCAACACGGAGGGGAAGGATCAGGGGGTGATTCAGCCCCAGCATTTT.

The rearrangement links TRBV15 to TRBJ1-2; D ambiguous. The CDR3 totals 14 residues. The germline V and J ends were trimmed by 0 bases and 6 bases, with 11 bases remaining between them. The germline CDR1 and CDR2 sequences are LNHNV and YYDKDF (reference sequence). CDR3 residues: CATSRDFGQDGYTF. The CDR3 coding sequence is TGTGCCACCAGCAGAGATTTTGGTCAGGATGGCTACACCTTC.

The gene calls are TRBV2 and TRBJ2-1; D not certain. Trimming left V 0 bases short and J 6 bases short, with 15 bases between. The CDR3 consists of 16 residues. Per the germline V gene, CDR1 is SNHLY and CDR2 is FYNNEI. The DNA for the CDR3 is TGTGCCAGCAGTGAAGCGCGGATAGCTCAATCCAATGAGCAGTTCTTC. This translates into CASSEARIAQSNEQFF.

For this clone: Relative to the germline gene, one junction end is altered; a read error may explain this. The V gene is TRBV7-2, the J gene TRBJ2-1; 11 bases line up with TRBD2. Germline CDR1 and CDR2: SGHTA and FQGNSA. The CDR3 sequence is 14 residues long. The CDR3 here is CASSLEVSGRARLF. The CDR3 DNA follows: TGTGCCAGCAGCTTAGAGGTTAGCGGGAGGGCCAGGCTCTTC.

The chain links TRBV2 to TRBJ2-3; 7 positions agree with TRBD1. The CDR3 covers 14 residues. V lost 7 bases, J lost 2 bases, and 6 bases stayed unmatched. Germline lookup yields CDR1 SNHLY and CDR2 FYNNEI. CDR3 coding DNA: TGTGCCAGCACCAAGGGGGCCATCACAGATACGCAGTATTTT. Translated: CASTKGAITDTQYF.

The chain is built from TRBV19 and TRBJ1-3; D is possibly TRBD1 (5 bases). The CDR3 loop spans 17 amino acids. CDR1 is LNHDA and CDR2 is SQIVND in the germline V gene (reference sequence). Trimming took 0 bases from V and 0 from J, leaving 12 bases between them. CDR3 in DNA: TGTGCCAGTAGTATAGATACGACAGCGTTCTCTGGAAACACCATATATTTT. This sequence encodes CASSIDTTAFSGNTIYF.

J is TRBJ2-5 and V is TRBV6-5, with 10 positions matching TRBD1. The CDR3 consists of 12 residues. V lost 7 bases to trimming and J lost 6 bases; unmatched junction nucleotides: 2. Germline V gene lookup returns CDR1 MNHEY and CDR2 SVGAGI. Here the CDR3 reads CASTGQGKTQYF. CDR3 DNA sequence: TGTGCCAGCACGGGACAGGGGAAGACCCAGTACTTC.

The chain employs TRBV29-1 and TRBJ1-1; no definite D call. CDR3 length: 13 residues. Germline CDR1 is SQVTM and CDR2 is ANQGSEA. Trimming took off 4 bases at V and 9 bases at J, with 18 bases between the two ends. The DNA of the CDR3 is TGCAGCGTTGGACCTTCCTTGGGCGTCCAAGCTTTCTTT. As protein: CSVGPSLGVQAFF.

The chain recombines TRBV7-2 with TRBJ2-1, with 9 bases aligning to TRBD1. Germline loops: CDR1 SGHTA, CDR2 FQGNSA. There are 14 residues in the CDR3. J lost 8 bases, V lost 6 bases, and 8 bases had no gene match. The DNA of the CDR3 is TGTGCCAGCAGAAACCCGACAGGGGGGGATGAGCAGTTCTTC. It codes for CASRNPTGGDEQFF.

The rearrangement uses TRBV6-2 or TRBV6-3 and TRBJ1-1; 7 bases align to TRBD1. The CDR3 has 13 residues. Trimming cost V 3 bases and J 7 bases; bases outside gene matches: 5. The V gene's germline CDR1 is MNHEY and CDR2 SVGEGT. CDR3 amino acids: CASSYQAGGEAFF. CDR3 coding DNA: TGTGCCAGCAGTTATCAGGCAGGGGGTGAAGCTTTCTTT.

This clone has only one observation. The chain uses TRBV13 and TRBJ2-1; 7 nucleotides align to TRBD2. Germline values: CDR1 PRHDT, CDR2 FYEKMQ (reference sequence). The CDR3 extends over 16 amino acids. V dropped 0 bases and J dropped 5; count of bases not matched to a gene: 7. Written as DNA, the CDR3 is TGTGCCAGCAGCTTAGGCCTGCGGCGGGGGAACAATGAGCAGTTCTTC. Encoded protein: CASSLGLRRGNNEQFF.

The CDR3 loop is CASSQRRELGNEQYF. DNA for the CDR3: TGTGCCAGCAGTCAACGCCGGGAGCTCGGGAACGAGCAGTACTTC. V usage is TRBV27 and J usage is TRBJ2-7, with a weak D call TRBD2 (6 bases). The CDR3 spans 15 residues. CDR1 is MNHEY and CDR2 is SMNVEV in the germline V gene (reference sequence). V dropped 5 bases and J dropped 5 bases, with 19 bases sitting between them.

V and J are TRBV19 and TRBJ1-2; TRBD1 aligns across 8 bases. CDR3 length equals 13 residues. Losses at the gene ends were 10 bases for V and 2 bases for J; bases not matched to a gene: 6. Germline loops: CDR1 LNHDA, CDR2 SQIVND (reference sequence). The CDR3 coding sequence is TGTGCCACCAGGACAGGGACGAACTATGGCTACACCTTC. It translates to CATRTGTNYGYTF. Supplemented by reference TRBV19 and TRBJ1-2, the full variable domain reads DGGITQSPKYLFRKEGQNVTLSCEQNLNHDAMYWYRQDPGQGLRLIYYSQIVNDFQKGDIAEGYSVSREKKESFPLTVTSAQKNPTAFYLCATRTGTNYGYTFGSGTRLTVV.

The rearrangement links TRBV5-4 to TRBJ1-2, with D possibly being TRBD1 (6 bases). The CDR3 consists of 15 residues. Between the trimmed V and J ends, which lost 3 bases and 2 bases, there was a span of 14 bases. Germline loops: CDR1 SGHNT, CDR2 YYREEE (reference sequence). The CDR3 nucleotides are TGTGCCAGCAGCTCTCCTCAGGGGTACAACTATGGCTACACCTTC. It codes for CASSSPQGYNYGYTF.

The chain employs TRBV7-9 and TRBJ2-1; 13 bases match TRBD2. The germline CDR1 and CDR2 sequences are SEHNR and FQNEAQ (reference sequence). The CDR3 is 15 residues long. V shed 1 base, J shed 9 bases, and the junction held 3 bases outside the gene matches. The chain's CDR3 is CASSLELAGGPEQFF. As DNA, the CDR3 is TGTGCCAGCAGCTTAGAACTAGCGGGAGGGCCTGAGCAGTTCTTC.

This clone was recorded only once. J is TRBJ1-1 and V is TRBV6-6; TRBD1 is a possible D gene (6 bases). The CDR3 is made up of 12 amino acids. V was trimmed by 7 bases and J by 1 base, leaving 7 bases between them. From germline, CDR1 is MNHNY and CDR2 SVGAGI (reference sequence). The DNA for the CDR3 is TGTGCCAGCAAACAGGGGAACACTGAAGCTTTCTTT. It translates to CASKQGNTEAFF.